This TCR beta chain was recorded in a study of regulatory T cells in long-lasting Graves disease (dated by TCRdb to about 2021). Background for the entire study: Patients with newly diagnosed Graves' disease had been on antithyroid drugs for under 3 months. Peripheral blood TCR sequencing and RNA sequencing compared persistent Graves' disease patients with newly diagnosed Graves' disease patients. The study was registered as a clinical trial and conducted in China. A total of around 35 samples underwent TCR sequencing: 13 from persistent and about 20 from newly diagnosed Graves' disease patients. General study outcomes and caveats: Persistent disease showed preferential use of TRBV28, TRBJ1-2 and TRBJ2-5, whereas newly diagnosed disease favored TRBV20-1 and TRBJ2-1. Because the primary lesion, thyroid tissue, could not be accessed, the study looked at peripheral blood alone. Sequencing and analysis were limited to the TCR beta chain. More public clonotypes were shared among persistent patients (about 2,800) than among newly diagnosed patients (roughly 960). Compared with newly diagnosed patients, patients with persistent Graves' disease had lower TCR Shannon entropy and fewer highly expanded clones, which suggests clonal expansion. The authors noted that the small sample size was a limitation that may lower accuracy.

Comment on this clonotype: Its binding antigen is unknown. Base qualities are not provided; no much larger clone lies one nucleotide away.

Trimming takes 5 bases from V and 0 bases from J, and the germline ends sit 15 bases apart. From the cysteine up to the phenylalanine, the CDR3 has a length of 15 residues. The read is trimmed to its CDR3 DNA, 45 bases read in frame from base 1. As encoded in the germline V gene (reference sequence), CDR1 is DFQATT while CDR2 is SNEGSKA. Libraries were prepared through multiplex PCR. The sequencer was an Illumina HiSeq 4000. CDR3 regions were amplified by Arm-PCR with iRepertoire HTBI primers to construct TCR beta libraries. PCR products were gel purified before sequencing. In the original analysis: Gene usage analysis of CDR3 amino acid clonotypes used the 62 TRBV and about 13 TRBJ segments found across samples. Filtered high-quality paired reads were merged into contigs using COPE and FqMerger. BLAST was used to align contigs to the IMGT TRBV, TRBD and TRBJ reference genes, and CDR3 was defined following IMGT. Any clonotype with a frequency above 0.1% was counted as a highly expanded clone. Shannon entropy served as the measure of repertoire diversity, while the Gini coefficient captured V-J evenness. A clonotype found in more than one individual was treated as public. TCRdb passed the public sequencing reads through fastp at Q25 and MiXCR, retaining productive beta sequences. Every distinct CDR3 protein forms one entry, paired with its most common genes and DNA. The V and J calls follow TCRdb's processing rather than the paper's. The sample has around 320,000 distinct CDR3 sequences on record, 16% of them singletons. The ten biggest clones cover 25% to 30% of the sample.

The time point label on this specimen signifies: newly diagnosed GD, antithyroid drugs for less than 3 months. For both TCR sequencing and RNA sequencing, RNA was extracted from PBMCs using TRIzol. The diagnosis of Graves' disease was made according to American Thyroid Association guidelines. Patients for the study were recruited at an endocrinology department in Xi'an, China. Each patient gave around 9 milliliters of peripheral blood, collected in an EDTA anticoagulant tube. Ficoll Paque Plus density gradient separation was used to isolate PBMCs, and no further T cell sorting was performed. An Agilent 2100 Bioanalyzer and agarose gel were used to assess RNA quality, and a NanoDrop 2000 was used to measure RNA concentration. These same data were also listed under a study on T cells in Graves' hyperthyroidism and ophthalmopathy. As noted in the second study: Stable Graves' hyperthyroidism was defined as the absence of progression to ophthalmopathy over 18 months of follow-up. Hyperthyroidism patients were newly diagnosed, with disease duration under 2 months, and aged 18 to 65 years. Any patient with an uncontrolled infection, another autoimmune disease, pregnancy or lactation was excluded. Diagnoses were established on the basis of clinical symptoms, serum thyroxine and TRAb, thyroid ultrasound, and orbital computed tomography. The first round of RT-PCR for the TCR CDR3 was performed with the HTBI primer set and the Qiagen OneStep RT-PCR kit. Blood samples also contained most of the expanded thyroid clonotypes (frequency above 0.001), which suggests that blood repertoires may reflect thyroid immune responses. A 13 V-J signature model separated ophthalmopathy from stable hyperthyroidism, with over 85% sensitivity and roughly 81% specificity in cross-validation and 80%/75% in testing. In validation, the model predicted progression to ophthalmopathy with 60% to 71% sensitivity and approximately 78% specificity, a median of approximately 6.7 months before onset. To identify TCR V-J signatures that set the groups apart, the researchers used a discovery cohort of 100 or so patients, made up of 43 with Graves' ophthalmopathy and approximately 57 with stable Graves' hyperthyroidism. Prospective prediction of ophthalmopathy was tested in an independent validation cohort consisting of some 19 hyperthyroidism patients and around 16 patients who later progressed to ophthalmopathy. The 90 to 100 discovery patients were randomly divided into training and test sets at a 7:3 ratio. Thyroid tissue and blood T-cell repertoires from about six Graves' hyperthyroidism patients were also compared in the study. Following sampling, methimazole starting at 30 mg daily was given to hyperthyroidism patients, and high-dose intravenous methylprednisolone was given to ophthalmopathy patients. Libraries were constructed in a second round of multiplex PCR, after which size selection and purification were carried out. Paired-end sequencing of the libraries was performed with 100 bp reads on an Illumina HiSeq2000. Raw data were processed with SOAPnuke, discarding reads with adapters, uncalled bases, mean Phred below 15, or no exact constant-primer or identifier match. COPE v1.2.5 was used to merge the high-quality paired reads, and each unique nucleotide sequence was defined as a clonotype. MiTCR v1.1 was used to align clonotypes to the IMGT TRBV, TRBD and TRBJ reference segments. The analysis was restricted to V-J combinations with a frequency above 0.0001, which together covered 99.2% of the repertoires. The TCS score was defined as the ratio of F50 (clonal expansion) to E x V (chaos), calculated using BLOSUM62-based TCRdist between CDR3 peptides within each V-J. Welch's t-statistics and random forest reduced around 520 V-J features to 13, which were used in a naive Bayes classifier (R e1071). Sample size was not statistically predetermined, and investigators were not blinded to group allocation. The paper describes TCR Vbeta CDR3 sequencing of some 130 peripheral blood samples, made up of roughly 40 ophthalmopathy patients, approximately 73 hyperthyroidism patients and 17 progressor patients.

The receptor was derived from a man in his forties with Graves disease. Donor details come from another sample of the same person, matched by shared clones. The chain is encoded by TRBV20-1 joined to TRBJ2-3, with no reliable assignment of the D segment. Sample: peripheral blood mononuclear cells (PBMCs), taken at new diagnosis, from a patient treated with antithyroid drugs. The nucleotide sequence reads as follows: TGCAGTGCTCCGGCGAAGCAGATAAGCACAGATACGCAGTATTTT. It is translated as CSAPAKQISTDTQYF.